This T cell receptor (beta chain) came from a study of tumor-infiltrating lymphocytes in localized non-small cell lung cancer. Whole-study context: Patients included smokers and never-smokers with various histologies, some sampled after neoadjuvant chemotherapy. Study results and limitations: Only some patients had TCR sequencing, depending on available tissue. Technical variation could not be separated from intratumor heterogeneity here. T-cell fraction did not differ between immunotypes IM1 and IM2.

With 8 bases removed from V and 2 bases from J, the gap between germline ends came to 19 bases. This CDR3 region has 15 residues. CDR1 is SGHDT, CDR2 YYEEEE, per germline. Sequencing used immunoSEQ multiplex PCR; TCRdb keeps in-frame clones, though not all of them. The data contain fewer than 15,000 clones, nearly 85% of them singletons. Comments on this clone: No antigen is known for it.

The sample consisted of uninvolved lung tissue not adjacent to the tumor. The V and J genes are TRBV5-6 and TRBJ1-2; D not resolved. This receptor was taken from a human donor with non-small cell lung cancer. CDR3 sequence (DNA): TGTGCCAGTATCATGAGGGCCGGAATAAACTATGGCTACACCTTC. Its protein is CASIMRAGINYGYTF.